This record concerns one TCR beta chain sequence. Its cognate antigen is unknown. The record originates from a study of a mutant IDH1 vaccine in newly diagnosed glioma. Whole-study context: Earlier care involved radiotherapy, temozolomide, or both, and the majority received both. Findings of the study overall: Immune responses arising from the vaccine appeared in approximately 93% of patients.

As to time point: week 35, safety follow-up. Doses consisted of 300 ug of mutant IDH1 20-mer peptide each, paired with topical imiquimod. Eight vaccinations went to patients in weeks 1, 3, 5, 7, 11, 15, 19, 23. New IDH1-mutant, ATRX-lost WHO grade 3 or 4 astrocytomas occurred in donors. After removal of 3 bases from V and 6 bases from J, the junction contained 1 base not matched to a gene. Germline assignment: CDR1 SQVTM and CDR2 ANQGSEA. The CDR3 sequence is 12 residues long. Sequencing used immunoSEQ multiplex PCR; TCRdb keeps in-frame clones, though not all of them. The sample includes about 54,000 clones, roughly 80% of them seen just once.

This TCR was sampled from a woman between 18 and 29 years old with glioma. The sample consisted of PBMCs, taken from a glioma patient whose treatment included an IDH1 peptide vaccine. The rearrangement links TRBV29-1 to TRBJ2-2, with TRBD2 matching over 7 bases. The CDR3 sequence: CSVEGGSGELFF. The DNA of the CDR3 is TGCAGCGTTGAGGGGGGGTCCGGGGAGCTGTTTTTT.